This TCR beta chain was recorded in a study of multiple sclerosis patients with progressive multifocal leukoencephalopathy. Overall study results and limits: No common TRBV or TRBJ usage or pairing appeared at PML. Whether JC virus or general immunocompromise explains the findings remained unclear. Less diverse TRB repertoires were suggested in most PML patients.

Worth noting for this clone: As yet, its antigen is unknown.

Germline V gene lookup returns CDR1 LGHNT and CDR2 FRNRAP. V lost 1 base, J lost 1 base, and 18 bases lay in between. This CDR3 comprises 18 residues. The time point is: roughly 13 months of natalizumab therapy. The table came from immunoSEQ multiplex PCR; TCRdb's copy has only in-frame clones and leaves some out. The sample has around 27,000 clones, roughly 89% seen once. This specimen consisted of PBMCs, obtained from a patient treated with natalizumab. This clonotype was sampled from a human donor with multiple sclerosis. The chain employs TRBV12-5 and TRBJ2-3; perhaps TRBD1 as D (6 bases). The CDR3 reads CASGLGPKEGVGTDTQYF. The CDR3 bases are TGTGCTAGTGGTTTGGGCCCGAAAGAGGGGGTGGGCACAGATACGCAGTATTTT.